Listed here are 21 T cell receptor beta chains from one sample, sequenced in a study of cytomegalovirus exposure and HLA in healthy donors. Vbeta (60) and Jbeta (13) primers were used in the PCR. Assay used: immunoSEQ multiplex PCR; TCRdb lists only in-frame clones, some missing. The sample records 130,000 or so clones, just over 65% being singletons. The sample consisted of PBMCs. The receptors originated from a man between 18 and 35 years old in good health and CMV-seronegative.

This chain uses TRBV7-9 with TRBJ2-5; tentatively, D is TRBD1 (5 bases). V was trimmed by 5 bases and J by 2 bases, leaving 9 bases between them. Germline V gene data show CDR1 as SEHNR and CDR2 as FQNEAQ (reference sequence). This CDR3 has 13 amino acids. CDR3 loop: CASSPQDQETQYF. In DNA form, the CDR3 reads TGTGCCAGCAGCCCACAGGATCAAGAGACCCAGTACTTC.

The chain has TRBV6-6 and TRBJ1-1, with TRBD1 identical over 7 bases. V lost 2 bases to trimming and J lost 10 bases; unmatched junction nucleotides: 7. Germline assignment: CDR1 MNHNY and CDR2 SVGAGI (reference sequence). CDR3 length: 13 amino acids. In DNA form, the CDR3 reads TGTGCCAGCAGTTACGCGTTGGCAGGGGGAGCTTTCTTT. Its translation is CASSYALAGGAFF.

The chain employs TRBV4-2 and TRBJ2-2; maybe TRBD1 (6 bases). V was cut by 2 bases and J by 5 bases, with 9 bases left in between. The CDR3 runs 14 residues. CDR1 LGHNA and CDR2 YNFKEQ come from the germline V gene. CDR3 sequence: CASSQLTGTGELFF. The CDR3 nucleotides are TGTGCCAGCAGCCAATTAACAGGGACCGGGGAGCTGTTTTTT.

The V gene is TRBV4-1, the J gene TRBJ2-7; 7 bases are shared with TRBD1. Germline loops: CDR1 MGHRA, CDR2 YSYEKL. This CDR3 spans 17 amino acids. The V and J ends lost 3 bases and 0 bases, in that order; junction bases with no gene match: 11. CDR3 bases: TGCGCCAGCAGCCAGGAGATGTCAGGGGGTTTCTCCTACGAGCAGTACTTC. It codes for CASSQEMSGGFSYEQYF.

V and J are TRBV27 and TRBJ2-2; 9 nucleotides match TRBD1. In germline, CDR1 is MNHEY, CDR2 SMNVEV (reference sequence). The ends lost 6 bases at V and 3 bases at J; junction bases unmatched: 5. The CDR3 has 15 amino acids. The CDR3 loop is CASRLGQGHTGELFF. CDR3 nucleotides: TGTGCCAGCAGGCTCGGACAGGGGCACACCGGGGAGCTGTTTTTT.

This chain links TRBV9 with TRBJ2-7; TRBD1 matches 9 bases. This CDR3 has 15 amino acids. CDR1 is SGDLS, CDR2 YYNGEE, per germline. Trimming cost V 3 bases and J 1 base; bases outside gene matches: 5. CDR3 amino acids: CASSASGTGSYEQYF. CDR3 nucleotide sequence: TGTGCCAGCAGCGCATCCGGGACAGGGTCCTACGAGCAGTACTTC.

The rearrangement joins TRBV27 to TRBJ2-7; 7 bases agree with TRBD1. This CDR3 is built from 12 residues. Trimming removed 4 bases from V and 5 bases from J; junction bases left unmatched: 2. Per germline, CDR1 MNHEY and CDR2 SMNVEV (reference sequence). CDR3 coding DNA: TGTGCCAGCAGTTACAGGGGCCACGAGCAGTACTTC. This gives the protein CASSYRGHEQYF.

This chain's CDR3 is CSVEGGDTEAFF. The CDR3, as DNA: TGCAGCGTTGAGGGCGGGGACACTGAAGCTTTCTTT. V and J are TRBV29-1 and TRBJ1-1; D ambiguous. Germline CDR1 reads SQVTM; CDR2 reads ANQGSEA. Trimming took off 3 bases at V and 3 bases at J, with 8 bases between the two ends. The CDR3 is made up of 12 amino acids.

The gene calls are TRBV19 and TRBJ2-3; tentatively, D is TRBD1 (6 bases). In germline, CDR1 is LNHDA, CDR2 SQIVND (reference sequence). Trimming took off 3 bases at V and 2 bases at J, with 12 bases between the two ends. The CDR3 consists of 15 residues. CDR3 in DNA: TGTGCCAGTAGTATTCCGACAGGCACCACAGATACGCAGTATTTT. Translated, it gives CASSIPTGTTDTQYF.

This chain links TRBV30 with TRBJ2-3, with 14 bases aligning to TRBD2. This CDR3 region has 16 residues. CDR1 GTSNPN and CDR2 SVGIG come from the germline V gene (reference sequence). With 2 bases clipped from V and 4 bases from J, the junction kept 5 bases outside the gene matches. Here the CDR3 DNA reads TGTGCCTGGAGTTTGTGGACTAGCGGGGGGCCAGATACGCAGTATTTT. As protein: CAWSLWTSGGPDTQYF.

The chain has TRBV4-2 and TRBJ2-3; 12 nucleotides line up with TRBD2. V lost 1 base to trimming and J lost 1 base; unmatched junction nucleotides: 6. Looked up from germline, CDR1 is LGHNA and CDR2 is YNFKEQ. This CDR3 contains 18 residues. DNA of the CDR3: TGTGCCAGCAGCCAAGGTCTAGCGGGGGGGCCTGGCACAGATACGCAGTATTTT. Amino acid sequence: CASSQGLAGGPGTDTQYF.

In its sample, this clone was seen a few times. The chain recombines TRBV27 with TRBJ2-7, with 7 bases matching TRBD2. Looked up from germline, CDR1 is MNHEY and CDR2 is SMNVEV (reference sequence). CDR3 length equals 14 residues. V shed 1 base and J 6 bases; nucleotides not matched to a gene: 6. Written as DNA, the CDR3 is TGTGCCAGCAGTTTATGGGGGGGAGGATTCGAGCAGTACTTC. Translation: CASSLWGGGFEQYF.

The genes are TRBV11-1 and TRBJ1-2; no clear D. This CDR3 has 13 amino acids. Trimming stripped 4 bases from V and 1 base from J, with 7 bases between. Germline V gene data show CDR1 as SGHAT and CDR2 as FQDESV (reference sequence). Here the CDR3 DNA reads TGTGCCAGCAGCTCCCCCAATAACTATGGCTACACCTTC. Translating it yields CASSSPNNYGYTF.

The chain couples TRBV30 to TRBJ2-2, with 7 bases aligning to TRBD1. CDR1 is GTSNPN and CDR2 is SVGIG in the germline V gene (reference sequence). The CDR3 runs to 15 residues. Trimming cost V 5 bases and J 4 bases; bases outside gene matches: 10. The CDR3 reads CAWVRVTGLTGELFF. CDR3 DNA: TGTGCCTGGGTACGAGTGACAGGGCTCACCGGGGAGCTGTTTTTT.

This chain uses TRBV7-6 with TRBJ1-2, with TRBD1 matching 7 bases. The CDR3 consists of 15 residues. Germline V gene data show CDR1 as SGHVS and CDR2 as FNYEAQ. V lost 5 bases to trimming and J lost 0 bases; unmatched junction nucleotides: 6. The CDR3, as DNA: TGTGCCAGCAGCCCTCGGACAGGTACTAACTATGGCTACACCTTC. This translates into CASSPRTGTNYGYTF.

The chain employs TRBV28 and TRBJ2-1, with D possibly being TRBD2 (6 bases). Looked up from germline, CDR1 is MDHEN and CDR2 is SYDVKM. V was trimmed by 4 bases and J by 10 bases, leaving 11 bases between them. This CDR3 comprises 12 residues. CDR3 residues: CASSSWGREQFF. The CDR3 coding sequence is TGTGCCAGCAGTTCATGGGGGAGGGAGCAGTTCTTC. Full variable domain (rest looked up from reference TRBV28 and TRBJ2-1): DVKVTQSSRYLVKRTGEKVFLECVQDMDHENMFWYRQDPGLGLRLIYFSYDVKMKEKGDIPEGYSVSREKKERFSLILESASTNQTSMYLCASSSWGREQFFGPGTRLTVL.

The chain combines TRBV30 with TRBJ1-5; 8 positions match TRBD1. The CDR3 length is 13 residues. J lost 5 bases, V lost 3 bases, and 3 bases had no gene match. CDR1 and CDR2 from the germline V gene are GTSNPN and SVGIG (reference sequence). The CDR3 sequence is CAWRGTGHQPQHF. The CDR3 nucleotides are TGTGCCTGGAGGGGGACAGGACATCAGCCCCAGCATTTT.

This clone came up once. A read error may produce the germline difference seen at one junction end. This chain joins TRBV5-1 and TRBJ1-3; D gene ambiguous. In germline, CDR1 is SGHRS, CDR2 YFSETQ. The CDR3 loop spans 16 amino acids. CDR3 amino acids: CASSLAPRGAGNIIYF. In DNA form, the CDR3 reads TGCGCCAGCAGCTTGGCCCCCCGGGGAGCCGGAAACATCATATATTTT.

The chain combines TRBV5-6 with TRBJ2-2; TRBD1 matches at 8 bases. The CDR3 runs 15 residues. The V and J ends lost 5 bases and 0 bases, in that order; junction bases with no gene match: 3. Germline V gene data show CDR1 as SGHDT and CDR2 as YYEEEE. Here the CDR3 DNA reads TGTGCCAGCAGACTGGGACAGGCGAACACCGGGGAGCTGTTTTTT. Residues: CASRLGQANTGELFF.

This rearrangement joins TRBV7-2 to TRBJ2-7; 11 positions agree with TRBD1. Germline CDR1 SGHTA, CDR2 FQGNSA. This CDR3 is 14 amino acids long. J was trimmed by 5 bases and V by 5 bases; bases with no gene match: 5. The CDR3 nucleotides read TGTGCCAGCAGCCCCTGGACAGGGGGCAACGAGCAGTACTTC. This encodes CASSPWTGGNEQYF.

The chain carries TRBV4-2 and TRBJ2-1; the match to TRBD2 covers 9 bases. The V segment lost 0 bases and the J segment 0 bases; nucleotides outside the gene matches: 0. This CDR3 is 16 amino acids long. CDR1 LGHNA and CDR2 YNFKEQ come from the germline V gene. CDR3: CASSQDSGSSYNEQFF. In DNA, the CDR3 is TGTGCCAGCAGCCAAGATAGCGGGAGCTCCTACAATGAGCAGTTCTTC.